A selection of T cell receptor beta chains follows, all from one sample in a study of tumor T cells in aggressive B-cell lymphoma. Repertoires were generated with immunoSEQ multiplex PCR, while TCRdb's copy carries only in-frame clones and drops some. This sample has about 4,800 clones, with about 84% found just once. Material: tumor tissue. These receptors were obtained from an adult with diffuse large B cell lymphoma. CDR3s include the opening cysteine and the closing phenylalanine or tryptophan.

CDR3,J,V
CASSSGGGSKYF,TRBJ2-3,TRBV28
CASSYSVNTEAFF,TRBJ1-1,TRBV6-5
CAWLTGNGYTF,TRBJ1-2,TRBV30
CASSYSRGAANTEAFF,TRBJ1-1,TRBV6-5
CASSPTRITNGYTF,TRBJ1-2,TRBV7-9
CASSSEGTGGLYGYTF,TRBJ1-2,TRBV7-3
CAIGDRGNQETQYF,TRBJ2-5,TRBV28
CASSYSTQGATEAFF,TRBJ1-1,TRBV6-5
CASSQGLGSATNEKLFF,TRBJ1-4,TRBV4-2
CASSELGQGNTEAFF,TRBJ1-1,TRBV10-2
CAILSGGPIGTQYF,TRBJ2-5,TRBV28
CASSLARTGGFTYEQYF,TRBJ2-7,TRBV7-8
CASSLEGDQPQHF,TRBJ1-5,TRBV7-9
CASSPRGLANAGELFF,TRBJ2-2,TRBV7-9
CASSPPQGAKGYTF,TRBJ1-2,TRBV28
CASRTTTGPKRNTEAFF,TRBJ1-1,TRBV28
CASSHTTISNQPQHF,TRBJ1-5,TRBV6-6
CAGGQGGWETQYF,TRBJ2-5,TRBV30
CASSDCLRPSGGLLYEQYF,TRBJ2-7,TRBV6-4
CASRVNRGDTEAFF,TRBJ1-1,TRBV28
CASSLAGQGSNTEAFF,TRBJ1-1,TRBV7-9
CASSLRIQGEAFF,TRBJ1-1,TRBV5-5
CASTSQGVGNTIYF,TRBJ1-3,TRBV28
CASSGGTSGKETQYF,TRBJ2-5,TRBV5-6
CASSFSSGGNTEAFF,TRBJ1-1,TRBV7-2
CASSSAQVWPNQPQHF,TRBJ1-5,TRBV28
CASSEAGSPAYEQYF,TRBJ2-7,TRBV2
CASSLRGSGYTF,TRBJ1-2,TRBV27
CASSQTGTEAFF,TRBJ1-1,TRBV27
CSASRRNEQFF,TRBJ2-1,TRBV20-1
CAWSVRAEAFF,TRBJ1-1,TRBV30
CAISGTGETEAFF,TRBJ1-1,TRBV10-3
CAWSRGYDYEQYF,TRBJ2-7,TRBV30
CASSPDRNMNTEAFF,TRBJ1-1,TRBV7-4
CASSQSLAGWDTQYF,TRBJ2-3,TRBV23-1
CASSPSQRLWETQYF,TRBJ2-5,TRBV5-1
CASSPQVTNYGYTF,TRBJ1-2,TRBV7-8